The present entry profiles one T cell receptor (beta chain) with its context. What it recognizes is unknown. The CDR3 length is 13 residues. Per the germline V gene, CDR1 is SGHTA and CDR2 is FQGNSA. V gave up 5 bases and J gave up 5 bases, with 13 bases separating them. Caucasian individuals from Russia who were healthy and aged about 6 to 95 acted as donors. The authors drew 8.5 to 10 milliliters of peripheral blood from each donor. RNA extraction gave at least 6 micrograms of total RNA per sample. PCR was performed a second time for roughly 6 to 12 cycles using a sample-barcoded 5' primer and a J-beta primer mix. Using its own MiXCR run on the 5' RACE reads, TCRdb lists one record per CDR3 protein. The sample has some 1.6 million distinct CDR3 sequences; roughly 30% are singletons. The sample comes from a study of blood T cells in healthy people across ages. Study-wide results and limits: Since the PBMCs were unsorted, naive and antigen-experienced cells could not be conclusively compared.

The specimen was blood. The sequence came from a woman in her 30s in good health. The chain employs TRBV7-2 and TRBJ2-7; D is uncertain. The CDR3 nucleotides read TGTGCCAGCAGCCTTCGGGCCCCCCACGAGCAGTACTTC. Amino acid sequence: CASSLRAPHEQYF.